Following are 14 T cell receptor beta chains from one sample sequenced in a study of T-cell reconstitution after alpha-beta-depleted transplantation in children. Unique molecular identifiers were used in preparing the TCRbeta library. TCRdb reprocessed the PCR reads with MiXCR, giving one entry per CDR3 protein. The sample includes about 70,000 distinct CDR3 sequences, approximately 10% seen only once; the top ten take approximately 13%. Material: PBMCs, obtained before TCRalphabeta/CD19-depleted stem cell transplant. These receptors came from a boy aged 5 to 17 with acute myeloid leukemia, due to receive a stem cell transplant.

This clonotype showed up many times. V gene TRBV18 combines with J gene TRBJ2-1; D call uncertain. The germline gives CDR1 KGHSH, CDR2 LQKENI. The CDR3 loop spans 13 amino acids. The V end was cut by 1 base, the J end by 6 bases, with 7 bases between. CDR3 loop: CASSPRVVNEQFF. The CDR3 bases are TGTGCCAGCTCACCACGGGTCGTCAATGAGCAGTTCTTC.

This clonotype was counted ten times or more. The gene calls are TRBV10-3 and TRBJ2-1, with D maybe TRBD2 (7 bases). The germline CDR1 and CDR2 sequences are ENHRY and SYGVKD. V gave up 10 bases and J gave up 6 bases, with 16 bases separating them. The CDR3 has 13 amino acids. The CDR3 DNA reads as TGTGCCACAAGGGGGGGTCAGGGCAATGAGCAGTTCTTC. It yields the protein CATRGGQGNEQFF.

The chain couples TRBV12-3 or TRBV12-4 to TRBJ2-3, with 9 positions matching TRBD1. With 11 bases clipped from V and 1 base from J, the junction kept 19 bases outside the gene matches. This CDR3 contains 18 residues. DNA of the CDR3: TGTGCCCTCAGAGGACCGGGACAGGGTTGGTTGGGCACAGATACGCAGTATTTT. This codes for CALRGPGQGWLGTDTQYF.

This clonotype was recorded at least ten times. V gene TRBV4-3 combines with J gene TRBJ2-1, with D tentatively TRBD2 (5 bases). The CDR3 has 15 residues. Per the germline V gene, CDR1 is LGHNA and CDR2 is YSLEER. The V end was cut by 4 bases, the J end by 6 bases, with 16 bases between. The CDR3 nucleotides read TGCGCCAGCAGCCCCGGGGTAAGCCGTGGCAATGAGCAGTTCTTC. Its protein product is CASSPGVSRGNEQFF.

The J gene is TRBJ2-5, the V gene TRBV6-2 or TRBV6-3; D possibly corresponds to TRBD2 (6 bases). The CDR3 sequence is 14 residues long. Looked up from germline, CDR1 is MNHEY and CDR2 is SVGEGT. The V gene lost 2 bases and the J gene lost 6 bases, with 13 bases spanning the gap. CDR3 region: CASSYLAAGQTQYF. In DNA, the CDR3 is TGTGCCAGCAGTTACCTCGCGGCGGGACAGACCCAGTACTTC.

This clonotype was seen at least ten times. The V and J genes are TRBV9 and TRBJ2-1; TRBD2 aligns across 11 bases. The germline V gene has CDR1 SGDLS and CDR2 YYNGEE. The V segment lost 2 bases and the J segment 2 bases; nucleotides outside the gene matches: 3. This CDR3 is 16 amino acids long. CDR3 nucleotide sequence: TGTGCCAGCAGCGTTCAGGGACTAGCGGCCTACAATGAGCAGTTCTTC. This codes for CASSVQGLAAYNEQFF. The full variable domain, its missing parts supplied by reference TRBV9 and TRBJ2-1, is DSGVTQTPKHLITATGQRVTLRCSPRSGDLSVYWYQQSLDQGLQFLIQYYNGEERAKGNILERFSAQQFPDLHSELNLSSLELGDSALYFCASSVQGLAAYNEQFFGPGTRLTVL.

This clonotype was observed a few times. The chain uses TRBV3-1 and TRBJ2-2; D remains ambiguous. The CDR3 is 11 residues long. Trimming cost V 1 base and J 8 bases, with 2 bases left between them. Germline assignment: CDR1 LGHDT and CDR2 YNNKEL (reference sequence). The DNA for the CDR3 is TGTGCCAGCAGCCAAGTGGGGGAGCTGTTTTTT. Protein product: CASSQVGELFF.

This clonotype was seen at least ten times. This chain joins TRBV11-2 and TRBJ2-3; a weak D match, TRBD2 (6 bases). The germline V and J ends were trimmed by 1 base and 0 bases, with 11 bases remaining between them. Per the germline V gene, CDR1 is SGHAT and CDR2 is FQNNGV. The CDR3 length is 16 residues. CDR3 sequence reads: CASSLGPGTSTDTQYF. In DNA form, the CDR3 reads TGTGCCAGCAGCTTAGGACCCGGGACTAGCACAGATACGCAGTATTTT.

The chain links TRBV5-1 to TRBJ2-1, with D unresolved. CDR1 and CDR2 (germline): SGHRS, YFSETQ. V lost 4 bases to trimming and J lost 7 bases, with 15 bases between them. The CDR3 spans 14 residues. The CDR3 coding sequence is TGCGCCAGCAGCATGACGGGTACGGTGAATGAGCAGTTCTTC. Its protein is CASSMTGTVNEQFF.

This clonotype was seen many times. This chain connects TRBV7-9 to TRBJ1-5, with D maybe TRBD1 (5 bases). Germline V CDR1 and CDR2: SEHNR, FQNEAQ (reference sequence). CDR3 length: 15 amino acids. Deletions cut 4 bases from V and 4 bases from J, with 14 bases between. The CDR3 DNA reads as TGTGCCAGCAGCTCGCATGGGGGGGGGAATCAGCCCCAGCATTTT. Its translation: CASSSHGGGNQPQHF.

There are many counts of this clonotype. The chain joins TRBV12-3 or TRBV12-4 to TRBJ1-5; possible D gene TRBD1, 5 bases. Trimming took 3 bases from V and 8 from J, leaving 17 bases between them. The CDR3 length is 15 residues. Here the CDR3 reads CASSLGTGAQKPQHF. The CDR3 coding sequence is TGTGCCAGCAGTTTGGGTACCGGGGCCCAAAAGCCCCAGCATTTT.

This clonotype was seen ten or more times. The chain's CDR3 is CASSLDSGTEAFF. Written as DNA, the CDR3 is TGTGCCAGCAGCTTAGATTCCGGCACTGAAGCTTTCTTT. V usage is TRBV7-7 and J usage is TRBJ1-1; D not certain. Germline V CDR1 and CDR2: SSHAT, FNYEAQ (reference sequence). The CDR3 is 13 residues long. V lost 1 base and J lost 4, with 7 bases in between.

V gene TRBV7-2 combines with J gene TRBJ2-7; a weak D match, TRBD2 (6 bases). V was pared by 0 bases and J by 2 bases, with 17 bases between. There are 17 residues in the CDR3. Germline CDR1 and CDR2: SGHTA and FQGNSA. DNA of the CDR3: TGTGCCAGCAGCTTAGCGTGGGGACTCTGGGAAGCCTACGAGCAGTACTTC. Translated, it gives CASSLAWGLWEAYEQYF.

This clonotype came up many times. The V gene is TRBV7-9, the J gene TRBJ1-1; D may be TRBD1 (6 bases). CDR1 and CDR2 from the germline V gene are SEHNR and FQNEAQ (reference sequence). The V gene lost 2 bases and the J gene lost 4 bases, with 11 bases spanning the gap. This CDR3 region has 14 residues. In nucleotides, the CDR3 is TGTGCCAGCAGCTTAACAGGGAGGAGCACTGAAGCTTTCTTT. It codes for CASSLTGRSTEAFF.